These 31 T cell receptor beta chains were sequenced from one sample in a study of T cell changes during pregnancy in multiple sclerosis. Only in-frame clones appear in the TCRdb table, and some are missing; sequencing was by immunoSEQ multiplex PCR. Counted here are about 93,000 clones, 85% to 95% occurring once; the ten biggest clones make up more than 2%. Source: peripheral blood, taken after pregnancy. The receptors come from a female donor with multiple sclerosis, enrolled in a pregnancy study.

The chain recombines TRBV19 with TRBJ1-1; 7 bases are a match to TRBD1. The germline V gene encodes CDR1 LNHDA and CDR2 SQIVND (reference sequence). The CDR3 has 16 residues. V lost 2 bases, J lost 3 bases, and 9 bases stayed unmatched. CDR3 nucleotides: TGTGCCAGTAGTATATGGAGGGGGCAGGGGGACACTGAAGCTTTCTTT. Protein sequence: CASSIWRGQGDTEAFF. Using reference TRBV19 and TRBJ1-1 for the parts outside the CDR3, the full variable domain is DGGITQSPKYLFRKEGQNVTLSCEQNLNHDAMYWYRQDPGQGLRLIYYSQIVNDFQKGDIAEGYSVSREKKESFPLTVTSAQKNPTAFYLCASSIWRGQGDTEAFFGQGTRLTVV.

The V gene is TRBV27, the J gene TRBJ1-1, with TRBD1 matching 9 bases. V gave up 4 bases and J gave up 10 bases; unmatched junction bases: 7. Germline V gene lookup returns CDR1 MNHEY and CDR2 SMNVEV (reference sequence). This CDR3 region has 13 residues. The CDR3 here is CASSSKGDRAAFF. CDR3 coding DNA: TGTGCCAGCAGTTCGAAAGGGGACAGGGCAGCTTTCTTT.

V gene TRBV4-3 combines with J gene TRBJ1-1, with D hard to call. Per the germline V gene, CDR1 is LGHNA and CDR2 is YSLEER. The V and J ends lost 0 bases and 0 bases respectively, with 8 bases between them. This CDR3 region has 15 residues. CDR3 in DNA: TGCGCCAGCAGCCAAGATCCGAGCATGAACACTGAAGCTTTCTTT. It is translated as CASSQDPSMNTEAFF.

The chain is built from TRBV4-2 and TRBJ2-7; D might be TRBD2 (5 bases). The germline V and J ends were trimmed by 0 bases and 0 bases, with 9 bases remaining between them. CDR1 is LGHNA, CDR2 YNFKEQ, per germline. This CDR3 is 15 amino acids long. The CDR3 reads CASSQDLGNSYEQYF. The CDR3 nucleotides are TGTGCCAGCAGCCAAGATCTCGGGAACTCCTACGAGCAGTACTTC.

V gene TRBV7-9 combines with J gene TRBJ1-2; D might be TRBD1 (6 bases). With 2 bases removed from V and 7 bases from J, the gap between germline ends came to 14 bases. Germline V CDR1 and CDR2: SEHNR, FQNEAQ (reference sequence). The CDR3 extends over 14 amino acids. CDR3 nucleotides: TGTGCCAGCAGCTTACGGCAGGGGATTGGTGGCTACACCTTC. This sequence encodes CASSLRQGIGGYTF.

V is TRBV9 and J is TRBJ2-3; 12 bases map to TRBD2. V shed 2 bases and J 4 bases; nucleotides not matched to a gene: 2. This CDR3 spans 15 amino acids. The V gene's germline CDR1 is SGDLS and CDR2 YYNGEE. Here the CDR3 reads CASSVTSGSADTQYF. CDR3 in DNA: TGTGCCAGCAGCGTGACTAGCGGGAGCGCAGATACGCAGTATTTT.

The genes are TRBV5-1 and TRBJ2-2; weak D call: TRBD1 (6 bases). V was pared by 4 bases and J by 5 bases, with 12 bases between. CDR3 size: 14 residues. Germline-derived CDR1 and CDR2 are SGHRS and YFSETQ. The CDR3: CASSGRQATGELFF. CDR3 bases: TGCGCCAGCAGCGGAAGACAGGCAACCGGGGAGCTGTTTTTT.

The chain combines TRBV2 with TRBJ1-2; no clear D gene. The CDR3 has 13 amino acids. The V gene lost 4 bases and the J gene lost 8 bases, with 14 bases spanning the gap. CDR1 is SNHLY, CDR2 FYNNEI, per germline. CDR3 sequence reads: CASSVVERGGYTF. DNA of the CDR3: TGTGCCAGCAGTGTAGTTGAGCGGGGAGGCTACACCTTC. Filled out from reference TRBV2 and TRBJ1-2, the complete variable domain reads EPEVTQTPSHQVTQMGQEVILRCVPISNHLYFYWYRQILGQKVEFLVSFYNNEISEKSEIFDDQFSVERPDGSNFTLKIRSTKLEDSAMYFCASSVVERGGYTFGSGTRLTVV.

The CDR3 here is CASSVLSGRRRDEQFF. The DNA for the CDR3 is TGTGCCAGCAGCGTACTCTCCGGACGGCGGCGGGATGAGCAGTTCTTC. V usage is TRBV7-3 and J usage is TRBJ2-1; D might be TRBD2 (5 bases). The CDR3 totals 16 residues. CDR1 is SGHTA and CDR2 is FQGTGA in the germline V gene. The germline V and J ends were trimmed by 5 bases and 8 bases, with 22 bases remaining between them.

The V gene is TRBV6-1, the J gene TRBJ1-3; D might be TRBD1 (5 bases). CDR3 length: 15 amino acids. Trimming cost V 2 bases and J 4 bases, with 12 bases left between them. The germline V gene has CDR1 MNHNS and CDR2 SASEGT. The CDR3 here is CASSEPPGNGNTIYF. The CDR3 region has the DNA TGTGCCAGCAGTGAACCGCCAGGGAACGGAAACACCATATATTTT.

The rearrangement joins TRBV6-5 to TRBJ2-7, with 7 nucleotides matching TRBD1. The CDR3 has 15 amino acids. After removal of 6 bases from V and 3 bases from J, the junction contained 11 bases not matched to a gene. CDR1 and CDR2 (germline): MNHEY, SVGAGI. The CDR3 is CASSHNRGGSYEQYF. In nucleotides, the CDR3 is TGTGCCAGCAGCCACAACAGGGGCGGAAGCTACGAGCAGTACTTC.

The genes are TRBV4-1 and TRBJ1-4; D remains ambiguous. V was trimmed by 1 base and J by 0 bases, leaving 15 bases between them. The V gene's germline CDR1 is MGHRA and CDR2 YSYEKL. This CDR3 is 18 amino acids long. The CDR3 DNA follows: TGCGCCAGCAGCCAAGGTGTCAGGCATACTGCAACTAATGAAAAACTGTTTTTT. This codes for CASSQGVRHTATNEKLFF.

The CDR3: CASSPVWTSGRLSGANVLTF. DNA of the CDR3: TGCGCCAGCAGCCCCGTCTGGACTAGCGGGAGGCTCTCTGGGGCCAACGTCCTGACTTTC. V gene TRBV5-1 combines with J gene TRBJ2-6, with TRBD2 matching 14 bases. Per the germline V gene, CDR1 is SGHRS and CDR2 is YFSETQ. This CDR3 has 20 amino acids. V was clipped by 4 bases and J by 0 bases; unmatched bases: 9.

This clone has a single count. For the CDR3, the DNA is TGTGCCAGCAGTGTCCCAGGGAGGCACAATGAAGCTTTCTTT. It is translated as CASSVPGRHNEAFF. V and J are TRBV6-1 and TRBJ1-1; a weak D match, TRBD1 (5 bases). The CDR3 runs to 14 residues. Germline CDR1 reads MNHNS; CDR2 reads SASEGT. The V end was cut by 4 bases, the J end by 7 bases, with 16 bases between.

This chain joins TRBV6-5 and TRBJ1-4; 9 bases agree with TRBD1. CDR1 is MNHEY, CDR2 SVGAGI, per germline. With 6 bases clipped from V and 5 bases from J, the junction kept 4 bases outside the gene matches. This CDR3 comprises 14 residues. The CDR3 region has the DNA TGTGCCAGCAGCATTGACAGGGGGAATGAAAAACTGTTTTTT. It specifies CASSIDRGNEKLFF.

The J gene is TRBJ2-1, the V gene TRBV19; unclear D gene. Trimming shortened V by 5 bases and J by 5 bases, and 13 bases separated the two germline ends. The CDR3 totals 14 residues. Germline lookup yields CDR1 LNHDA and CDR2 SQIVND (reference sequence). The CDR3 nucleotides read TGTGCCAGTAGTTCCGGCGGCTTGGACAATGAGCAGTTCTTC. It is translated as CASSSGGLDNEQFF. Full variable domain (rest looked up from reference TRBV19 and TRBJ2-1): DGGITQSPKYLFRKEGQNVTLSCEQNLNHDAMYWYRQDPGQGLRLIYYSQIVNDFQKGDIAEGYSVSREKKESFPLTVTSAQKNPTAFYLCASSSGGLDNEQFFGPGTRLTVL.

The chain combines TRBV5-1 with TRBJ1-4; D might be TRBD1 (6 bases). Trimming left V 6 bases short and J 0 bases short, with 12 bases between. CDR3 length: 15 residues. Germline V gene data show CDR1 as SGHRS and CDR2 as YFSETQ. Here the CDR3 reads CASTSQGATNEKLFF. In nucleotides, the CDR3 is TGCGCCAGCACATCACAGGGTGCAACTAATGAAAAACTGTTTTTT. Complete variable domain (other parts from reference TRBV5-1 and TRBJ1-4): KAGVTQTPRYLIKTRGQQVTLSCSPISGHRSVSWYQQTPGQGLQFLFEYFSETQRNKGNFPGRFSGRQFSNSRSEMNVSTLELGDSALYLCASTSQGATNEKLFFGSGTQLSVL.

The chain couples TRBV7-6 to TRBJ2-1; TRBD2 agrees at 10 bases. The CDR3 has 16 residues. Germline V gives CDR1 SGHVS, CDR2 FNYEAQ. Losses at the gene ends were 1 base for V and 6 bases for J; bases not matched to a gene: 6. The CDR3 DNA follows: TGTGCCAGCAGCTTAGTCGGAGCGGGAGGGCCCAATGAGCAGTTCTTC. This sequence encodes CASSLVGAGGPNEQFF.

The V call is TRBV27, the J call TRBJ2-2, with TRBD2 matching 15 bases. The V and J ends lost 7 bases and 2 bases, in that order; junction bases with no gene match: 5. Germline V gene sequence: CDR1 MNHEY, CDR2 SMNVEV (reference sequence). There are 17 residues in the CDR3. The CDR3 nucleotides read TGTGCCAGCAAACGGACTAGCGGGGGGGTAAACACCGGGGAGCTGTTTTTT. Its translation: CASKRTSGGVNTGELFF.

The CDR3 here is CASSYSTAGRALTDTQYF. In DNA, the CDR3 is TGTGCCAGCAGTTACTCGACGGCAGGGAGGGCTTTGACAGATACGCAGTATTTT. The genes are TRBV6-7 and TRBJ2-3; TRBD2 matches at 7 bases. TRBV6-7 qualifies as an ORF whose function is uncertain. This CDR3 is 18 amino acids long. V trimming: 0 bases; J trimming: 3 bases; junction bases outside the gene matches: 12.

This rearrangement joins TRBV7-9 to TRBJ2-7; 7 bases map to TRBD2. V trimming: 5 bases; J trimming: 2 bases; junction bases outside the gene matches: 9. CDR1 and CDR2 (germline): SEHNR, FQNEAQ (reference sequence). This CDR3 spans 15 amino acids. The CDR3 is CASSSGTIGPYEQYF. The CDR3 bases are TGTGCCAGCAGCAGCGGGACCATTGGTCCCTACGAGCAGTACTTC.

The CDR3 reads CAWSVSGITGELFF. For the CDR3, the DNA is TGTGCCTGGAGTGTATCCGGGATCACCGGGGAGCTGTTTTTT. This chain joins TRBV30 and TRBJ2-2; D might be TRBD2 (5 bases). Trimming stripped 0 bases from V and 4 bases from J, with 9 bases between. The CDR3 is 14 amino acids. Germline V gene data show CDR1 as GTSNPN and CDR2 as SVGIG (reference sequence). The whole variable domain, filled in from reference TRBV30 and TRBJ2-2, reads SQTIHQWPATLVQPVGSPLSLECTVEGTSNPNLYWYRQAAGRGLQLLFYSVGIGQISSEVPQNLSASRPQDRQFILSSKKLLLSDSGFYLCAWSVSGITGELFFGEGSRLTVL.

The V gene is TRBV19, the J gene TRBJ2-1, with 10 bases matching TRBD2. In germline, CDR1 is LNHDA, CDR2 SQIVND (reference sequence). The J segment lost 3 bases and the V segment lost 3 bases, leaving 2 bases of the junction unmatched. The CDR3 covers 15 residues. The CDR3 DNA reads TGTGCCAGTAGTATCCTAGCGGGGGACTACAATGAGCAGTTCTTC. Encoded protein: CASSILAGDYNEQFF.

This clone was seen more than once but under ten times. The rearrangement joins TRBV5-5 to TRBJ2-5; D is perhaps TRBD1 (6 bases). Trimming shortened V by 2 bases and J by 7 bases, and 18 bases separated the two germline ends. The CDR3 extends over 15 amino acids. Germline CDR1 SGHKS, CDR2 YYEKEE (reference sequence). The CDR3 reads CASSLFQGLGGTQYF. CDR3 nucleotide sequence: TGTGCCAGCAGCTTATTCCAGGGGCTCGGAGGGACCCAGTACTTC.

The V and J genes are TRBV30 and TRBJ2-1; no definite D call. The V gene lost 2 bases and the J gene lost 8 bases, with 7 bases spanning the gap. The CDR3 loop spans 11 amino acids. Germline CDR1 and CDR2: GTSNPN and SVGIG (reference sequence). The DNA for the CDR3 is TGTGCCTGGAGTCTTCTCGATGAGCAGTTCTTC. This translates into CAWSLLDEQFF.

The chain has TRBV4-2 and TRBJ1-2, with D maybe TRBD1 (5 bases). Trimming cost V 1 base and J 8 bases, with 23 bases left between them. The V gene's germline CDR1 is LGHNA and CDR2 YNFKEQ. The CDR3 length is 17 residues. CDR3 protein: CASSQALQSGGNSGYTF. CDR3 in DNA: TGTGCCAGCAGCCAAGCTTTACAATCCGGGGGTAATAGCGGCTACACCTTC.

The chain joins TRBV28 to TRBJ1-4; TRBD1 is a possible D gene (6 bases). The germline gives CDR1 MDHEN, CDR2 SYDVKM. Trimming shortened V by 7 bases and J by 4 bases, and 16 bases separated the two germline ends. The CDR3 totals 15 residues. The DNA of the CDR3 is TGTGCCAGCAAGTCTGGGGGCGCTTATAATGAAAAACTGTTTTTT. Its translation is CASKSGGAYNEKLFF.

J is TRBJ2-1 and V is TRBV27; 7 positions agree with TRBD1. With V trimmed by 5 bases and J by 0 bases, 4 bases remained unmatched. Per the germline V gene, CDR1 is MNHEY and CDR2 is SMNVEV (reference sequence). The CDR3 is made up of 15 amino acids. This CDR3 reads CASSPGQASYNEQFF. The CDR3 region has the DNA TGTGCCAGCAGTCCAGGACAGGCCTCCTACAATGAGCAGTTCTTC.

The chain couples TRBV14 to TRBJ1-2; D is possibly TRBD1 (6 bases). CDR3 length: 11 residues. V was pared by 0 bases and J by 12 bases, with 8 bases between. Germline values: CDR1 SGHDN, CDR2 FVKESK. The CDR3 DNA follows: TGTGCCAGCAGCCAAGATGGGGGCCACACCTTC. Amino acid sequence: CASSQDGGHTF.

The chain employs TRBV21-1 and TRBJ1-4. TRBV21-1 corresponds to a pseudogene. The CDR3 has 15 residues. The CDR3 loop reads CASSTHRWTRGKLFF. The CDR3 region has the DNA TGTGCCAGCAGCACCCACAGGTGGACTAGGGGAAAACTGTTTTTT.

The rearrangement joins TRBV11-2 to TRBJ2-2, with unresolved D. With 5 bases removed from V and 8 bases from J, the gap between germline ends came to 12 bases. Germline V gives CDR1 SGHAT, CDR2 FQNNGV. The CDR3 has 13 amino acids. The CDR3 DNA follows: TGTGCCAGCAGCCGAAACAGTCCTGGGGAGCTGTTTTTT. Its protein product is CASSRNSPGELFF.